The 14 T cell receptor beta chains below come from one sample, sequenced in a study of prognosis after radiotherapy for stage I lung cancer. Two-round multiplex PCR amplified TCR beta CDR3 from genomic DNA. Specific primers for each TRBV and TRBJ gene were what first-round PCR used. TCRdb called the multiplex PCR reads again in MiXCR, with one record for every CDR3 protein. The data contain about 35,000 distinct CDR3 sequences, about 32% of them singletons. The sample here was PBMCs, taken before or after stereotactic body radiation therapy (not recorded which). Receptors originate from a donor of 50 years or more with non-small cell lung cancer.

This rearrangement joins TRBV20-1 to TRBJ2-7; 8 bases match TRBD1. Trimming at V came to 1 base and at J to 5 bases, leaving 4 bases not matched to a gene. The germline gives CDR1 DFQATT, CDR2 SNEGSKA (reference sequence). This CDR3 region has 13 residues. This CDR3 reads CSARADREHEQYF. The CDR3 DNA reads as TGCAGTGCTAGAGCGGACAGGGAGCACGAGCAGTACTTC.

This clonotype was found many times. This chain joins TRBV6-4 and TRBJ1-2; perhaps TRBD1 as D (5 bases). The germline V gene has CDR1 MRHNA and CDR2 SNTAGT. The V and J ends lost 0 bases and 0 bases respectively, with 20 bases between them. There are 19 residues in the CDR3. The CDR3 here is CASSDSQRQGGSTNYGYTF. DNA for the CDR3: TGTGCCAGCAGTGACTCACAAAGGCAGGGAGGGTCTACTAACTATGGCTACACCTTC.

J is TRBJ1-6 and V is TRBV5-5, with D hard to call. The germline CDR1 and CDR2 sequences are SGHKS and YYEKEE (reference sequence). The CDR3 covers 14 residues. Trimming cost V 2 bases and J 6 bases, with 9 bases left between them. The CDR3 region has the DNA TGTGCCAGCAGCTTTATGGAGGTTAATTCACCCCTCCACTTT. Translating gives CASSFMEVNSPLHF.

The chain combines TRBV5-1 with TRBJ1-5, with D possibly matching TRBD1 (5 bases). V lost 5 bases, J lost 2 bases, and 14 bases lay in between. Germline CDR1 reads SGHRS; CDR2 reads YFSETQ. The CDR3 is made up of 15 amino acids. In DNA, the CDR3 is TGCGCCAGCAGTTTAGCAGGGTTGGGCAATCAGCCCCAGCATTTT. Translated: CASSLAGLGNQPQHF.

This clonotype was detected many times. The chain uses TRBV29-1 and TRBJ1-2, with D hard to call. Trimming removed 0 bases at V and 4 bases at J, with 12 bases between. The length of the CDR3 is 14 residues. CDR1 and CDR2 (germline): SQVTM, ANQGSEA. The CDR3 nucleotides read TGCAGCGTTGAAGATCTCAGCCACCTCTATGGCTACACCTTC. It yields the protein CSVEDLSHLYGYTF.

The sample holds many counts of this clonotype. The rearrangement uses TRBV19 and TRBJ1-5, with D perhaps matching TRBD1 (5 bases). CDR1 is LNHDA, CDR2 SQIVND, per germline (reference sequence). The CDR3 is made up of 15 amino acids. V gave up 3 bases and J gave up 4 bases, with 13 bases separating them. CDR3 nucleotides: TGTGCCAGTAGTATCGCAGGGTCGAGAAATCAGCCCCAGCATTTT. It is translated as CASSIAGSRNQPQHF.

Ten or more counts support this clonotype. V usage is TRBV20-1 and J usage is TRBJ2-1; D might be TRBD1 or TRBD2, each matching 6 bases. This CDR3 has 15 residues. The germline gives CDR1 DFQATT, CDR2 SNEGSKA (reference sequence). V lost 1 base to trimming and J lost 4 bases, with 14 bases between them. The DNA of the CDR3 is TGCAGTGCTAGAGGCCCTACAGGGAGGTACAATGAGCAGTTCTTC. This gives the protein CSARGPTGRYNEQFF.

This clonotype was seen ten or more times. The V and J genes are TRBV27 and TRBJ1-6; D is uncertain. The germline gives CDR1 MNHEY, CDR2 SMNVEV (reference sequence). The V gene lost 0 bases and the J gene lost 10 bases, with 13 bases spanning the gap. The CDR3 is 15 residues long. CDR3 region: CASSLSSPRWSPLHF. Written as DNA, the CDR3 is TGTGCCAGCAGTTTATCTAGCCCCCGGTGGTCACCCCTCCACTTT.

This clonotype occurred many times. The chain joins TRBV19 to TRBJ2-1; no firm D call. Trimming took 6 bases from V and 8 from J, leaving 14 bases between them. CDR1 LNHDA and CDR2 SQIVND come from the germline V gene (reference sequence). The CDR3 totals 13 residues. CDR3 loop: CASSSEWSDEQFF. For the CDR3, the DNA is TGTGCCAGTAGCTCTGAGTGGTCGGATGAGCAGTTCTTC.

As regards this clonotype: A read error may be the cause here, since a much bigger clone is one base away. The chain couples TRBV7-9 to TRBJ1-4, with TRBD1 as a possible D gene (5 bases). The CDR3 extends over 19 amino acids. Germline V gene lookup returns CDR1 SEHNR and CDR2 FQNEAQ (reference sequence). The V end was cut by 2 bases, the J end by 2 bases, with 21 bases between. CDR3 coding DNA: TGTGCCAGCAGCTTATGCTATCTTTGGGGTCGACAGACTAATGAAAAACTGTTTTTT. Translated: CASSLCYLWGRQTNEKLFF.

Comments on this clonotype: A clone one base away is much larger, so this may be a read error. The chain combines TRBV20-1 with TRBJ2-4, with 9 bases lining up with TRBD1. Germline V gene sequence: CDR1 DFQATT, CDR2 SNEGSKA (reference sequence). The CDR3 loop spans 15 amino acids. The CDR3 reads CSAGDTGGSQNIQYF. In DNA form, the CDR3 reads TGCAGTGCTGGAGACACAGGGGGCAGCCAAAACATTCAGTACTTC.

This clonotype showed up many times. This chain links TRBV28 with TRBJ2-2; 7 bases are shared with TRBD2. This CDR3 has 13 amino acids. V lost 2 bases and J lost 13; bases outside the gene matches: 7. Germline V gene data show CDR1 as MDHEN and CDR2 as SYDVKM. The CDR3 spells CASSLIGEGGLFF. The CDR3 nucleotides read TGTGCCAGCAGTTTAATCGGGGAGGGTGGGCTGTTTTTT.

At least ten counts were recorded for this clonotype. This sequence joins TRBV5-1 and TRBJ2-5; D is perhaps TRBD2 (7 bases). V gave up 0 bases and J gave up 2 bases, with 11 bases separating them. CDR3 length: 15 amino acids. CDR1 is SGHRS and CDR2 is YFSETQ in the germline V gene. CDR3 amino acids: CASSLGGGGQETQYF. CDR3 bases: TGCGCCAGCAGCTTGGGAGGGGGGGGTCAAGAGACCCAGTACTTC.

This clonotype was detected ten times or more. The chain combines TRBV3-1 with TRBJ1-1; possibly TRBD1 for D (6 bases). Looked up from germline, CDR1 is LGHDT and CDR2 is YNNKEL (reference sequence). Deletions cut 3 bases from V and 6 bases from J, with 11 bases between. This CDR3 contains 13 residues. The CDR3 nucleotides are TGTGCCAGCAGCCAGCTGGAGGGGGCTGAAGCTTTCTTT. Its translation: CASSQLEGAEAFF.